Below, one T cell receptor beta chain is given with its context. The antigen remains unidentified. Quantitative molecular-barcoded 5'-RACE generated the TCR beta libraries. MiXCR was run by TCRdb on the 5' RACE reads, yielding one entry per CDR3 protein. This sample yields fewer than 200,000 distinct CDR3 sequences, of which 9.8% are seen a single time; less than 15% belongs to the top ten. V dropped 0 bases and J dropped 2 bases, with 12 bases sitting between them. Germline values: CDR1 LGHNA, CDR2 YSLEER. This CDR3 is built from 16 residues. The data derive from a study of CD8 T cells in ankylosing spondylitis. Study results and limitations: There was reportedly significant enrichment of clones that were disease-linked in matched ankylosing spondylitis synovial fluid.

The clonotype comes from a female donor with ankylosing spondylitis or in good health (not recorded which). V usage is TRBV4-3 and J usage is TRBJ2-3; the D is unclear. The sequencing input was blood, either unsorted or a sorted T cell fraction (not recorded which). CDR3 DNA: TGCGCCAGCAGCCAAGATGGTCCATCCCCCACAGATACGCAGTATTTT. Amino acids: CASSQDGPSPTDTQYF.